A selection of T cell receptor beta chains follows, all from one sample in a study of radiation and T cells in renal cell carcinoma. The protocol was immunoSEQ multiplex PCR, while the TCRdb copy is restricted to in-frame clones and leaves out a portion. The sample contains around 180,000 clones, roughly nine tenths of which appear only once. The material was blood, obtained from a patient whose treatment included radiotherapy and nephrectomy. These receptors were obtained from a woman aged 45 to 65 with renal cell carcinoma. The CDR3 runs from the conserved cysteine through the conserved F or W. The order of the fields is J gene, D gene, clone size, V gene, CDR3 DNA, CDR3 protein. A D gene is named only where the DNA matches it firmly. A clone size is listed for some rows: how often the clone was seen (once, few, many), or a class if it is expanded.

J: TRBJ1-4
D: .
size: .
V: TRBV5-1
DNA: TGCGCCAGCAGCTTGGGGACGGAAACTAATGAAAAACTGTTTTTT
CDR3: CASSLGTETNEKLFF

J: TRBJ2-5
D: TRBD1
size: .
V: TRBV9
DNA: TGTGCCAGCAGCGTAGGCTGGGACAGGGGATGGGAGACCCAGTACTTC
CDR3: CASSVGWDRGWETQYF

J: TRBJ2-4
D: TRBD1
size: .
V: TRBV6-6
DNA: TGTGCCAGCAGACAGCCGAGGGGACAGCAAAACATTCAGTACTTC
CDR3: CASRQPRGQQNIQYF

J: TRBJ1-5
D: .
size: once
V: TRBV2
DNA: TGTGCCAGCAGCGGGACCGGCGGTTATAGCAATCAGCCCCAGCATTTT
CDR3: CASSGTGGYSNQPQHF

J: TRBJ2-7
D: .
size: .
V: TRBV19
DNA: TGTGCCAGTAGTCCCACCCCCGGGGGCGCAGGGGGCGAGCAGTACTTC
CDR3: CASSPTPGGAGGEQYF

J: TRBJ2-3
D: .
size: .
V: TRBV2
DNA: TGTGCCAGCAGGACAGCTAGCACAGATACGCAGTATTTT
CDR3: CASRTASTDTQYF

J: TRBJ2-6
D: .
size: .
V: TRBV6-5
DNA: TGTGCCAGCAGTCCCTACTCCTCTGGGGCCAACGTCCTGACTTTC
CDR3: CASSPYSSGANVLTF

J: TRBJ1-2
D: TRBD1
size: .
V: TRBV5-1
DNA: TGCGCCAGCACCTTGGGGGTGTCCGGGACAGGACATGGCTACACCTTC
CDR3: CASTLGVSGTGHGYTF

J: TRBJ1-2
D: .
size: .
V: TRBV2
DNA: TGTGCCAGCAGTGGTGGGGCGGTGGCTAACTATGGCTACACCTTC
CDR3: CASSGGAVANYGYTF

J: TRBJ1-4
D: .
size: .
V: TRBV7-9
DNA: TGTGCCAGCAGCGTGTCAGGGATGGCGAATGAAAAACTGTTTTTT
CDR3: CASSVSGMANEKLFF

J: TRBJ1-6
D: TRBD1
size: .
V: TRBV13
DNA: TGTGCCAGCAGCCCTCGGACAGGGAATTCACCCCTCCACTTT
CDR3: CASSPRTGNSPLHF

J: TRBJ2-5
D: .
size: .
V: TRBV4-3
DNA: TGCGCCAGCAGCCAAGGTACAGGATCGAGGGAGACCCAGTACTTC
CDR3: CASSQGTGSRETQYF

J: TRBJ2-7
D: TRBD1
size: .
V: TRBV10-2
DNA: TGCGCCAGCAGTGATCACGCGACAGGGTTTTTCGAGCAGTACTTC
CDR3: CASSDHATGFFEQYF

J: TRBJ2-4
D: .
size: .
V: TRBV28
DNA: TGTGCCAGCAGCCCTGTGCTCGGAGGAAACATTCAGTACTTC
CDR3: CASSPVLGGNIQYF

J: TRBJ2-7
D: TRBD1
size: .
V: TRBV2
DNA: TGTGCCAGCAGTGACCCAGGGGGCCCGATAGGCTACGAGCAGTACTTC
CDR3: CASSDPGGPIGYEQYF

J: TRBJ1-2
D: .
size: .
V: TRBV5-6
DNA: TGTGCCAGCAGCTTGGGGACAGACTATGGCTACACCTTC
CDR3: CASSLGTDYGYTF

J: TRBJ2-5
D: .
size: .
V: TRBV9
DNA: TGTGCCAGCAGCATAGACCCGGGTCAAGAGACCCAGTACTTC
CDR3: CASSIDPGQETQYF

J: TRBJ2-2
D: .
size: .
V: TRBV7-7
DNA: TGTGCTAGCAGCTTAAGAAGGGAAGGGGAGCTGTTTTTT
CDR3: CASSLRREGELFF

J: TRBJ2-1
D: TRBD2
size: .
V: TRBV7-2
DNA: TGTGCCAGCAGCTCTCGACTAGCGGGGGGGCATGAGCAGTTCTTC
CDR3: CASSSRLAGGHEQFF

J: TRBJ2-7
D: TRBD1
size: .
V: TRBV7-2
DNA: TGTGCCAGCAGCAAAAGACAGGGGGCCCAGTACTTC
CDR3: CASSKRQGAQYF

J: TRBJ2-5
D: .
size: .
V: TRBV19
DNA: TGTGCCAGTAGTATGGGCTTCTCATATGAGACCCAGTACTTC
CDR3: CASSMGFSYETQYF

J: TRBJ2-5
D: .
size: .
V: TRBV6-6
DNA: TGTGCCAGCAGTTACGACGGACAAGAGACCCAGTACTTC
CDR3: CASSYDGQETQYF

J: TRBJ1-4
D: .
size: .
V: TRBV5-1
DNA: TGCGCCAGCAGCTTGGGGGGGTGGACTAATGAAAAACTGTTTTTT
CDR3: CASSLGGWTNEKLFF

J: TRBJ1-3
D: TRBD1
size: few
V: TRBV18
DNA: TGTGCCAGCTCACCTTACGACAGGGTGTCTGGAAACACCATATATTTT
CDR3: CASSPYDRVSGNTIYF

J: TRBJ2-7
D: TRBD1
size: .
V: TRBV10-3
DNA: TGTGCCATCAGGGGACCGGGACAGGGGTCCTACGAGCAGTACTTC
CDR3: CAIRGPGQGSYEQYF

J: TRBJ2-5
D: .
size: .
V: TRBV5-1
DNA: TGCGCCAGCAGCTGGGGACTTCAAGAGACCCAGTACTTC
CDR3: CASSWGLQETQYF

J: TRBJ1-6
D: TRBD1
size: .
V: TRBV4-3
DNA: TGCGCCAGCAGCCAGGGACAGGGTTCTTCACCCCTCCACTTT
CDR3: CASSQGQGSSPLHF

J: TRBJ2-5
D: .
size: .
V: TRBV5-8
DNA: TGTGCCAGCAGCCCCCGACAAGAGACCCAGTACTTC
CDR3: CASSPRQETQYF

J: TRBJ2-7
D: .
size: .
V: TRBV5-1
DNA: TGCGCCAGCAAGGGTAGACCCTCGGTATCGGGAGAGCAGTACTTC
CDR3: CASKGRPSVSGEQYF

J: TRBJ1-1
D: TRBD1
size: .
V: TRBV11-2
DNA: TGTGCCAGCAGCTTGGGCTCGACAGGGGGTGAAGCTTTCTTT
CDR3: CASSLGSTGGEAFF

J: TRBJ2-3
D: .
size: .
V: TRBV5-4
DNA: TGTGCCTCACCGGGGACTTTATCTAGCACAGATACGCAGTATTTT
CDR3: CASPGTLSSTDTQYF

J: TRBJ1-4
D: TRBD1
size: .
V: TRBV5-1
DNA: TGCGCCAGCAGCAAGGACAGGGGGAATGAAAAACTGTTTTTT
CDR3: CASSKDRGNEKLFF

J: TRBJ2-1
D: .
size: .
V: TRBV7-8
DNA: TGTGCCAGCAGCACCTTAGGGGGGGCCTACAATGAGCAGTTCTTC
CDR3: CASSTLGGAYNEQFF

J: TRBJ1-1
D: .
size: .
V: TRBV6-1
DNA: TGTGCCAGCAGTGAAGCTACAGACAGTTACACTGAAGCTTTCTTT
CDR3: CASSEATDSYTEAFF

J: TRBJ2-7
D: .
size: .
V: TRBV6-5
DNA: TGTGCCAGCAGTGACGGGGGCCGTTACGAGCAGTACTTC
CDR3: CASSDGGRYEQYF

J: TRBJ2-3
D: TRBD2
size: .
V: TRBV7-2
DNA: TGTGCCAGCAGTTTACGGCAGCGGCGGGGGGGCGGCACAGATACGCAGTATTTT
CDR3: CASSLRQRRGGGTDTQYF

J: TRBJ2-1
D: .
size: .
V: TRBV5-1
DNA: TGCGCCAGCAGCTTGGGCCCTCCTCCCGTCAATGAGCAGTTCTTC
CDR3: CASSLGPPPVNEQFF

J: TRBJ2-7
D: .
size: .
V: TRBV7-9
DNA: TGTGCCAGCAGCCCAGGGAACGAGCAGTACTTC
CDR3: CASSPGNEQYF

J: TRBJ1-2
D: .
size: .
V: TRBV19
DNA: TGTGCCAGTAATCATGGAGGTGCCCCTAACTATGGCTACACCTTC
CDR3: CASNHGGAPNYGYTF

J: TRBJ1-3
D: .
size: .
V: TRBV11-2
DNA: TGTGCCAGCAGCCTACAGGTCCCGAGCTCTGGAAACACCATATATTTT
CDR3: CASSLQVPSSGNTIYF

J: TRBJ2-6
D: .
size: .
V: TRBV9
DNA: TGTGCCAGCAGCGCCCGTAGCTCTGGGGCCAACGTCCTGACTTTC
CDR3: CASSARSSGANVLTF